This TCR beta chain appears in the sequencing data of a study of early T cells in non-severe SARS-CoV-2 infection. Turning to the study itself: Sequenced bulk RNA came from whole blood that was unsorted, and chains were unpaired. Study-level findings and limits: Private and CD4 specificities were missed by VDJdb matching, which favored anti-spike CD8 responses.

Unique molecular identifiers tagged individual cDNA molecules. From the 5' RACE reads, TCRdb called clonotypes with MiXCR, one entry per CDR3 protein. Here the sample spans about 67,000 distinct CDR3 sequences, around 10% being singletons. From germline, CDR1 is SEHNR and CDR2 FQNEAQ (reference sequence). V was shortened by 5 bases and J by 0 bases, with 11 bases between the two germline ends. CDR3 size: 16 residues. This clonotype was picked up many times. No antigen is known for it. This chain connects TRBV7-9 to TRBJ2-6; possible D gene TRBD1, 6 bases. Material: whole blood. The receptor comes from an adult who was a healthcare worker with PCR-confirmed SARS-CoV-2 infection or an uninfected control (not recorded which). This CDR3 reads CASSTGRYSGANVLTF. DNA for the CDR3: TGTGCCAGCAGCACAGGGCGATACTCTGGGGCCAACGTCCTGACTTTC.